Each of the 18 T cell receptor beta chains below was sequenced from the same sample in a study of CD8+ T cells in alopecia areata. As to treatment: oral pan-JAK inhibitor, 5-10 mg twice daily. It was cDNA, reverse transcribed from extracted RNA, that served as the sequencing template. Sequencing was performed with immunoSEQ multiplex PCR; in TCRdb, only in-frame clones are kept and a portion is missing. The sample has fewer than 350,000 clones, 58% seen once; the top ten hold around 1.8%. This specimen was CD4+ T cells sorted from blood, taken at week 24, from a patient treated with tofacitinib. The origin of the receptors is a human donor with alopecia areata.

This chain links TRBV7-2 with TRBJ1-1; tentative D call: TRBD1 (6 bases). Germline V CDR1 and CDR2: SGHTA, FQGNSA. This CDR3 has 14 residues. V lost 6 bases and J 1 base, leaving 12 bases between the germline ends. The CDR3 is CASRPGHKNTEAFF. DNA of the CDR3: TGTGCCAGCAGACCGGGACACAAGAACACTGAAGCTTTCTTT.

The rearrangement links TRBV7-9 to TRBJ2-7; D tentatively fits TRBD1 or TRBD2 (6 bases each). The CDR3 spans 15 residues. Germline V gene lookup returns CDR1 SEHNR and CDR2 FQNEAQ (reference sequence). The V gene lost 5 bases and the J gene lost 5 bases, with 19 bases spanning the gap. The CDR3 sequence is CASSPSVPGADEQYF. CDR3 nucleotide sequence: TGTGCCAGCAGCCCCTCAGTTCCGGGGGCGGACGAGCAGTACTTC.

The chain recombines TRBV30 with TRBJ1-2, with TRBD1 matching 10 bases. The CDR3 is 14 amino acids. Germline V gene sequence: CDR1 GTSNPN, CDR2 SVGIG (reference sequence). The J segment lost 7 bases and the V segment lost 4 bases, leaving 9 bases of the junction unmatched. In DNA, the CDR3 is TGTGCCTGGAACCCCGGGACAGGGGTCGCTGGCTACACCTTC. This encodes CAWNPGTGVAGYTF.

The chain recombines TRBV7-9 with TRBJ2-3; a weak D match, TRBD1 (6 bases). The CDR3 consists of 15 residues. Trimming pared 1 base from V and 0 bases from J, leaving 8 bases between. The germline V gene has CDR1 SEHNR and CDR2 FQNEAQ (reference sequence). CDR3 residues: CASSLEGTSTDTQYF. CDR3 bases: TGTGCCAGCAGCTTAGAAGGGACAAGCACAGATACGCAGTATTTT.

The CDR3 nucleotides read TGTGCCAGCAGCGCGGACAGGGTGGGGGGACTCCACTTT. The encoded protein is CASSADRVGGLHF. The chain links TRBV9 to TRBJ1-6; 8 bases line up with TRBD1. Per germline, CDR1 SGDLS and CDR2 YYNGEE. Unmatched junction bases numbered 9, after V lost 3 bases and J lost 16 bases. This CDR3 region has 13 residues.

A remark on this clone: Distinct nucleotide sequences in the sample also encode this CDR3. The CDR3 nucleotides are TGTGCCTGGAGTGTACAGGGTATTCAGCCCCAGCATTTT. It encodes CAWSVQGIQPQHF. V is TRBV30 and J is TRBJ1-5; D possibly corresponds to TRBD1 (6 bases). Trimming took 0 bases from V and 6 from J, leaving 9 bases between them. Germline V gene data show CDR1 as GTSNPN and CDR2 as SVGIG (reference sequence). This CDR3 spans 13 amino acids.

The gene calls are TRBV9 and TRBJ2-2, with a possible D match to TRBD2 (6 bases). Trimming took off 5 bases at V and 0 bases at J, with 11 bases between the two ends. Looked up from germline, CDR1 is SGDLS and CDR2 is YYNGEE. The CDR3 sequence is 15 residues long. The CDR3 loop reads CASSAGGTNTGELFF. The DNA for the CDR3 is TGTGCCAGCAGTGCCGGGGGTACGAACACCGGGGAGCTGTTTTTT.

This clone was detected only a few times. The chain is built from TRBV19 and TRBJ2-1; D is ambiguous. The CDR3 runs to 13 residues. The germline gives CDR1 LNHDA, CDR2 SQIVND (reference sequence). V was cut by 4 bases and J by 8 bases, with 12 bases left in between. CDR3 sequence (DNA): TGTGCCAGTAGTAGTTCATGGGTTGATGAGCAGTTCTTC. Translation gives CASSSSWVDEQFF. Based on the CDR3 plus reference TRBV19 and TRBJ2-1, the full variable domain is DGGITQSPKYLFRKEGQNVTLSCEQNLNHDAMYWYRQDPGQGLRLIYYSQIVNDFQKGDIAEGYSVSREKKESFPLTVTSAQKNPTAFYLCASSSSWVDEQFFGPGTRLTVL.

The rearrangement links TRBV28 to TRBJ1-2; 8 bases are a match to TRBD1. CDR3 length: 14 amino acids. Germline trimming cut 5 bases from V and 4 bases from J; bases unmatched to any gene: 6. Germline V gene data show CDR1 as MDHEN and CDR2 as SYDVKM. DNA for the CDR3: TGTGCCAGCAGTCCAGGGGGCTCGGGCTATGGCTACACCTTC. The encoded protein is CASSPGGSGYGYTF.

This chain joins TRBV28 and TRBJ1-2; D not resolved. This CDR3 contains 12 residues. Germline-derived CDR1 and CDR2 are MDHEN and SYDVKM. The V gene lost 7 bases and the J gene lost 7 bases, with 13 bases spanning the gap. The CDR3 is CASKFLSGGYTF. The CDR3 DNA follows: TGTGCCAGCAAATTCCTAAGTGGTGGCTACACCTTC.

The gene calls are TRBV25-1 and TRBJ1-2; TRBD1 might be the D (5 bases). The CDR3 extends over 14 amino acids. The germline V gene encodes CDR1 MGHDK and CDR2 SYGVNS. The V end was cut by 7 bases, the J end by 8 bases, with 20 bases between. In nucleotides, the CDR3 is TGTGCCAGCACCCTAAGTGGGCAGGGCCGGGGCTACACCTTC. Translating it yields CASTLSGQGRGYTF.

The rearrangement uses TRBV2 and TRBJ2-1; no clear D. The V end was cut by 1 base, the J end by 0 bases, with 7 bases between. The V gene's germline CDR1 is SNHLY and CDR2 FYNNEI. The CDR3 consists of 15 residues. The CDR3 DNA sequence: TGTGCCAGCAGTGAAGAATCAAGCTCCTACAATGAGCAGTTCTTC. It specifies CASSEESSSYNEQFF.

The chain joins TRBV5-5 to TRBJ2-2; tentatively, D is TRBD2 (6 bases). Looked up from germline, CDR1 is SGHKS and CDR2 is YYEKEE (reference sequence). The CDR3 spans 14 residues. V lost 0 bases to trimming and J lost 6 bases, with 9 bases between them. The CDR3 DNA reads TGTGCCAGCAGCTTGGGCAGGGACTCCGGGGAGCTGTTTTTT. This encodes CASSLGRDSGELFF.

This clone was seen once. This chain joins TRBV30 and TRBJ2-5, with D possibly being TRBD1 (7 bases). CDR1 is GTSNPN, CDR2 SVGIG, per germline (reference sequence). The CDR3 spans 14 residues. The V end was cut by 3 bases, the J end by 2 bases, with 13 bases between. CDR3 sequence (DNA): TGTGCCTGGAGCAGGGGGGCGGGTCAAGAGACCCAGTACTTC. Its translation is CAWSRGAGQETQYF. The full variable domain, in which reference TRBV30 and TRBJ2-5 provide the parts outside the CDR3, is SQTIHQWPATLVQPVGSPLSLECTVEGTSNPNLYWYRQAAGRGLQLLFYSVGIGQISSEVPQNLSASRPQDRQFILSSKKLLLSDSGFYLCAWSRGAGQETQYFGPGTRLLVL.

The rearrangement links TRBV4-1 to TRBJ1-1, with 8 bases aligning to TRBD1. Germline CDR1 reads MGHRA; CDR2 reads YSYEKL. This CDR3 is 15 amino acids long. V shed 4 bases, J shed 3 bases, and the junction held 7 bases outside the gene matches. The CDR3 DNA sequence: TGCGCCAGCAGCCGGCGGACAGGGCCGGACACTGAAGCTTTCTTT. It translates to CASSRRTGPDTEAFF.

The table lists this clone with a few counts. V is TRBV5-8 and J is TRBJ1-4, with 7 bases aligning to TRBD1. J was trimmed by 7 bases and V by 4 bases; bases with no gene match: 13. There are 16 residues in the CDR3. Looked up from germline, CDR1 is SGHTS and CDR2 is YDEGEE. CDR3 in DNA: TGTGCCAGCAGCCCCTCCGGGACAGCCAATTTTGAAAAACTGTTTTTT. Amino acid sequence: CASSPSGTANFEKLFF.

This clone appeared a few times. The chain uses TRBV2 and TRBJ1-1; D may be TRBD1 (5 bases). The CDR3 is made up of 13 amino acids. Trimming removed 4 bases at V and 0 bases at J, with 6 bases between. Germline-derived CDR1 and CDR2 are SNHLY and FYNNEI. This chain's CDR3 is CASSGQLNTEAFF. In nucleotides, the CDR3 is TGTGCCAGCAGTGGACAGCTGAACACTGAAGCTTTCTTT.

V is TRBV19 and J is TRBJ1-5; perhaps TRBD1 as D (5 bases). V lost 2 bases and J 2 bases, leaving 13 bases between the germline ends. Germline CDR1 reads LNHDA; CDR2 reads SQIVND (reference sequence). This CDR3 has 16 residues. In nucleotides, the CDR3 is TGTGCCAGTAGTATAAGCAGGGCTTCGGGCAATCAGCCCCAGCATTTT. Translation gives CASSISRASGNQPQHF.